This entry lists 27 T cell receptor beta chains sequenced from one sample in a study of Graves' ophthalmopathy and Graves' hyperthyroidism. Scientists amplified the TCR beta CDR3 regions from RNA transcripts. The workflow started with a first-round RT-PCR run with HTBI primers and then moved on to a second-round multiplex PCR. TCRdb re-called the multiplex PCR reads through MiXCR, storing one row per CDR3 protein. Of hundreds of thousands of distinct CDR3 sequences in the sample, 35% to 45% were seen once. Sequencing used peripheral blood. All receptors come from an adult man with Graves' ophthalmopathy.

The chain employs TRBV5-1 and TRBJ1-4, with D possibly being TRBD1 (5 bases). Trimming cost V 0 bases and J 4 bases, with 13 bases left between them. The CDR3 contains 16 residues. Germline V gene lookup returns CDR1 SGHRS and CDR2 YFSETQ. Written as DNA, the CDR3 is TGCGCCAGCAGCTTGGGCAGGGTACCGGGTAATGAAAAACTGTTTTTT. It encodes CASSLGRVPGNEKLFF.

The CDR3 reads CSSTGGGETQYF. The CDR3 DNA is TGCAGCTCAACAGGGGGCGGCGAGACCCAGTACTTC. The chain recombines TRBV29-1 with TRBJ2-5, with 9 bases lining up with TRBD1. The junction had 6 bases not matched to a gene; V was cut back by 8 bases and J by 5 bases. The CDR3 is 12 residues long. Looked up from germline, CDR1 is SQVTM and CDR2 is ANQGSEA.

On this clonotype itself: A much larger clone differs from this one at a single base, so this may be a read error. The rearrangement joins TRBV4-2 to TRBJ2-7; D perhaps matches TRBD2 (5 bases). Germline lookup yields CDR1 LGHNA and CDR2 YNFKEQ. CDR3 size: 14 residues. The V end lost 2 bases, the J end lost 3 bases, and 11 bases lay between the germline ends. The CDR3 sequence: CASSQTRDYYEQYF. The CDR3 DNA reads as TGTGCCAGCAGCCAAACACGAGACTACTACGAGCAGTACTTC.

The chain recombines TRBV7-2 with TRBJ2-3; either TRBD1 or TRBD2 may fit D (5 bases each). Trimming took off 5 bases at V and 4 bases at J, with 13 bases between the two ends. The germline V gene has CDR1 SGHTA and CDR2 FQGNSA. The CDR3 has 14 residues. CDR3 sequence reads: CASSRKGRADTQYF. Written as DNA, the CDR3 is TGTGCCAGCAGCCGAAAGGGGCGGGCAGATACGCAGTATTTT.

This clonotype has at least ten counts. Germline is not matched at one junction end, which may reflect a read error. The J gene is TRBJ2-7, the V gene TRBV5-1, with D maybe TRBD1 (6 bases). The CDR3 covers 12 residues. The germline CDR1 and CDR2 sequences are SGHRS and YFSETQ. The CDR3 reads CASSLQGHEQYF. DNA of the CDR3: TGTGCCAGCAGCTTACAGGGCCACGAGCAGTACTTC. The variable domain in full, with the rest retrieved from reference TRBV5-1 and TRBJ2-7, is KAGVTQTPRYLIKTRGQQVTLSCSPISGHRSVSWYQQTPGQGLQFLFEYFSETQRNKGNFPGRFSGRQFSNSRSEMNVSTLELGDSALYLCASSLQGHEQYFGPGTRLTVT.

In its sample, this clonotype was seen many times. V gene TRBV10-3 combines with J gene TRBJ2-2; D remains ambiguous. Germline V gives CDR1 ENHRY, CDR2 SYGVKD. Trimming pared 1 base from V and 6 bases from J, leaving 3 bases between. The CDR3 covers 12 residues. CDR3 nucleotides: TGTGCCATCAGTGAGTTAGCCGGGGAGCTGTTTTTT. Protein: CAISELAGELFF.

The V call is TRBV20-1, the J call TRBJ1-1; 9 positions match TRBD1. The germline V gene encodes CDR1 DFQATT and CDR2 SNEGSKA (reference sequence). There are 13 residues in the CDR3. Unmatched junction bases numbered 8, after V lost 7 bases and J lost 5 bases. CDR3 nucleotides: TGCAGTGTTAGGGACAGGGCTTGGACTGAAGCTTTCTTT. Translated, it gives CSVRDRAWTEAFF.

In its sample, this clonotype was seen many times. The V gene is TRBV7-2, the J gene TRBJ2-7, with a possible D match to TRBD1 (6 bases). This CDR3 has 14 amino acids. Germline CDR1 SGHTA, CDR2 FQGNSA. V dropped 3 bases and J dropped 2 bases, with 11 bases sitting between them. The CDR3 DNA follows: TGTGCCAGCAGCTTGTACAGGGCCACCTACGAGCAGTACTTC. Encoded protein: CASSLYRATYEQYF.

This clonotype occurred a few times. The V gene is TRBV3-1, the J gene TRBJ1-5, with a tentative D call TRBD1 (6 bases). The ends were cut back, 3 bases at V and 7 bases at J, with 16 bases in the middle. This CDR3 contains 15 residues. CDR1 and CDR2 from the germline V gene are LGHDT and YNNKEL (reference sequence). This CDR3 reads CASSHGVGGRQPQHF. The CDR3 DNA sequence: TGTGCCAGCAGCCATGGGGTGGGGGGCAGGCAGCCCCAGCATTTT.

This clonotype has ten or more counts. This chain joins TRBV5-1 and TRBJ1-1; 7 nucleotides agree with TRBD1. The CDR3 is made up of 14 amino acids. V was pared by 7 bases and J by 0 bases, with 6 bases of the junction left unmatched. In germline, CDR1 is SGHRS, CDR2 YFSETQ. The CDR3 loop is CASQGGGLNTEAFF. The DNA for the CDR3 is TGCGCCAGCCAGGGGGGGGGACTGAACACTGAAGCTTTCTTT.

The rearrangement links TRBV5-1 to TRBJ2-7, with D possibly matching TRBD1 (6 bases). The V end lost 5 bases, the J end lost 6 bases, and 15 bases lay between the germline ends. Germline CDR1 is SGHRS and CDR2 is YFSETQ. This CDR3 is built from 13 residues. The CDR3 DNA sequence: TGCGCCAGCAGTGCCCCCGACAGGTCCGAGCAGTACTTC. It yields the protein CASSAPDRSEQYF.

The chain uses TRBV2 and TRBJ2-7; 9 bases agree with TRBD1. Trimming removed 11 bases from V and 3 bases from J; junction bases left unmatched: 8. The CDR3 runs to 13 residues. Per the germline V gene, CDR1 is SNHLY and CDR2 is FYNNEI. This chain's CDR3 is CAGSWTGDYEQYF. The CDR3 DNA reads as TGTGCCGGATCATGGACAGGGGACTACGAGCAGTACTTC.

Concerning this clonotype: The junction departs from the called germline gene at one end, perhaps through a read error. V gene TRBV5-1 combines with J gene TRBJ1-4; 7 nucleotides agree with TRBD1. This CDR3 comprises 14 residues. Germline V gene data show CDR1 as SGHRS and CDR2 as YFSETQ. This CDR3 reads CASSMTGFEERLFF. As DNA, the CDR3 is TGCGCCAGCAGCATGACAGGGTTCGAAGAAAGACTGTTTTTT.

The chain recombines TRBV2 with TRBJ2-2; the D gene is possibly TRBD1 (6 bases). This CDR3 spans 17 amino acids. V was pared by 6 bases and J by 2 bases, with 19 bases between. Looked up from germline, CDR1 is SNHLY and CDR2 is FYNNEI. The CDR3 reads CASSWPPGDLNTGELFF. DNA of the CDR3: TGTGCCAGCAGCTGGCCGCCAGGGGATCTAAACACCGGGGAGCTGTTTTTT.

In its sample, this clonotype was seen a few times. This chain connects TRBV7-9 to TRBJ2-5, with D hard to call. The CDR3 is made up of 13 amino acids. The germline V and J ends were trimmed by 11 bases and 4 bases, with 17 bases remaining between them. From germline, CDR1 is SEHNR and CDR2 FQNEAQ (reference sequence). For the CDR3, the DNA is TGTGCCTGGAGTGTCGGCAGCTTAGAGACCCAGTACTTC. This translates into CAWSVGSLETQYF.

This clonotype has only one observation. The V and J genes are TRBV15 and TRBJ1-6, with D uncertain. Trimming left V 9 bases short and J 8 bases short, with 5 bases between. There are 10 residues in the CDR3. Germline V gene sequence: CDR1 LNHNV, CDR2 YYDKDF (reference sequence). The CDR3 here is CATRDSPLHF. The CDR3 nucleotides read TGTGCCACTAGAGATTCACCCCTCCACTTT.

The chain has TRBV19 and TRBJ2-3; 9 bases are shared with TRBD2. The length of the CDR3 is 15 residues. Germline assignment: CDR1 LNHDA and CDR2 SQIVND (reference sequence). The ends lost 3 bases at V and 1 base at J; junction bases unmatched: 2. The CDR3 DNA is TGTGCCAGTAGTATGGCGGGGGGGGGCACAGATACGCAGTATTTT. Protein sequence: CASSMAGGGTDTQYF.

This clonotype turned up a few times. The chain links TRBV2 to TRBJ2-7; maybe TRBD2 (6 bases). The CDR3 runs 14 residues. V gave up 7 bases and J gave up 0 bases, with 13 bases separating them. Germline V lookup: CDR1 SNHLY, CDR2 FYNNEI. The CDR3 coding sequence is TGTGCCAGCAATTGGGCGGGGAGCTCCTACGAGCAGTACTTC. As protein: CASNWAGSSYEQYF.

The chain carries TRBV9 and TRBJ1-2, with 8 positions matching TRBD1. From germline, CDR1 is SGDLS and CDR2 YYNGEE. This CDR3 has 21 residues. Trimming removed 3 bases from V and 2 bases from J; junction bases left unmatched: 24. CDR3 residues: CASSGGTADPGQDNPNYGYTF. The CDR3 DNA is TGTGCCAGCAGCGGGGGGACAGCTGATCCGGGACAGGACAACCCGAACTATGGCTACACCTTC.

As for this clonotype: It may be a read error: a sequence one base away is much more abundant. V usage is TRBV7-3 and J usage is TRBJ1-6; a weak D match, TRBD1 (6 bases). CDR3 length: 14 residues. From germline, CDR1 is SGHTA and CDR2 FQGTGA. Trimming took off 4 bases at V and 7 bases at J, with 11 bases between the two ends. The CDR3 protein is CASSSGTPNSPLHF. In DNA, the CDR3 is TGTGCCAGCAGCTCCGGGACACCAAATTCACCCCTCCACTTT.

This clonotype was found many times. The CDR3 DNA follows: TGTGCCAGCAGCGTAGAAGGCAGGGGATACGAGACCCAGTACTTC. As protein: CASSVEGRGYETQYF. The chain has TRBV9 and TRBJ2-5; maybe TRBD1 (6 bases). Trimming removed 0 bases from V and 5 bases from J, with 14 bases in between. Germline V gene data show CDR1 as SGDLS and CDR2 as YYNGEE. The CDR3 length is 15 residues.

This clonotype has at least ten counts. The chain carries TRBV7-9 and TRBJ1-1; no reliable D call. From germline, CDR1 is SEHNR and CDR2 FQNEAQ (reference sequence). V lost 0 bases and J lost 3, with 8 bases in between. The CDR3 has 14 amino acids. CDR3: CASSLASLDTEAFF. CDR3 nucleotide sequence: TGTGCCAGCAGCTTAGCGTCCCTGGACACTGAAGCTTTCTTT.

This clonotype has only one observation. Mismatch with germline at one junction end may stem from a read error. The rearrangement joins TRBV7-9 to TRBJ2-5, with D possibly TRBD2 on 5 matching bases. The CDR3 extends over 13 amino acids. Germline loops: CDR1 SEHNR, CDR2 FQNEAQ (reference sequence). The CDR3 is CASSLTGERAKFF. The CDR3, as DNA: TGTGCCAGCAGCTTAACGGGCGAGAGGGCGAAGTTCTTC.

This clonotype was seen just once. The chain couples TRBV12-3 or TRBV12-4 to TRBJ2-7; 12 bases line up with TRBD2. The J call may be incorrect, as the DNA end agrees better with TRBJ2-1. The CDR3 extends over 17 amino acids. CDR3 protein: CASALAGGGRTYNEQFF. The CDR3, as DNA: TGTGCCAGTGCTCTAGCGGGAGGGGGGAGGACCTACAATGAGCAGTTCTTC.

The chain has TRBV7-9 and TRBJ1-2, with 9 positions matching TRBD1. The V and J ends lost 6 bases and 4 bases, in that order; junction bases with no gene match: 3. Germline V lookup: CDR1 SEHNR, CDR2 FQNEAQ (reference sequence). The length of the CDR3 is 13 residues. The CDR3 DNA is TGTGCCAGCAGAGCGGGACAGGGCTATGGCTACACCTTC. As protein: CASRAGQGYGYTF. Full variable domain (outside the CDR3, taken from reference TRBV7-9 and TRBJ1-2): DTGVSQNPRHKITKRGQNVTFRCDPISEHNRLYWYRQTLGQGPEFLTYFQNEAQLEKSRLLSDRFSAERPKGSFSTLEIQRTEQGDSAMYLCASRAGQGYGYTFGSGTRLTVV.

In its sample, this clonotype was seen a few times. The genes are TRBV7-9 and TRBJ1-4, with D maybe TRBD1 (5 bases). Germline V CDR1 and CDR2: SEHNR, FQNEAQ (reference sequence). The CDR3 loop spans 16 amino acids. The V gene lost 1 base and the J gene lost 0 bases, with 9 bases spanning the gap. Here the CDR3 reads CASSLGQPSTNEKLFF. CDR3 sequence (DNA): TGTGCCAGCAGCTTAGGACAGCCTTCAACTAATGAAAAACTGTTTTTT.

In this sample, this clonotype turned up many times. The chain uses TRBV6-5 and TRBJ1-1, with 8 bases aligning to TRBD1. Trimming took 4 bases from V and 5 from J; bases not matched to a gene: 6. Germline CDR1 and CDR2: MNHEY and SVGAGI. The CDR3 runs to 14 residues. In DNA, the CDR3 is TGTGCCAGCAGTTTCGGACAGGGTTATACTGAAGCTTTCTTT. This codes for CASSFGQGYTEAFF.